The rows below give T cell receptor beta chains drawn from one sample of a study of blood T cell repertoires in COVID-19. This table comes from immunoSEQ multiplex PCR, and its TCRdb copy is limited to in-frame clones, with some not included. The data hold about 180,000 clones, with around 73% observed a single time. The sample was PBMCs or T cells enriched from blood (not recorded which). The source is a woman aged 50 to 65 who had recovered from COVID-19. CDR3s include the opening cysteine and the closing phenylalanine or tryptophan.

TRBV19	CASSHGTSGPGEQYF
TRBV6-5	CASSLPSDRAEAFF
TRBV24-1	CATSDPWNTGELFF
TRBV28	CASSFSDRGTAFF
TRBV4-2	CASSHPGQVNTEAFF
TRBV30	CAWRGLSGQETQYF
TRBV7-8	CASSPPRVADNNEQFF
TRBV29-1	CSFSQGGEETQYF
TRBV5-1	CASSATGTGDGYTF
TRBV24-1	CALDGGNSPLHF
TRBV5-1	CASSGGELVANEQFF
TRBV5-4	CASSLAAGGGNSPLHF
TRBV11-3	CASSLGGPHTEAFF
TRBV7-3	CASSPRAGSTPGANVLTF
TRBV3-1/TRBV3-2	CASSQDKLAQFTQYF
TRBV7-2	CASSPVGGGQPQHF
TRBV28	CASSSTGTVYEQYF
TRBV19	CASDSGSTYNEQFF
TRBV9	CASSVGPSGYNEQFF
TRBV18	CASSDKTDQETQYF
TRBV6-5	CASSYLGVGTDTQYF
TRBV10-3	CAISEQTAGLDGYTF
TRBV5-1	CASSPGRGRDQGEAFF
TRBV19	CASSRAENTEAFF
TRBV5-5	CASVLSGHEQYF
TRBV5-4	CASSSSRDRSGNTIYF